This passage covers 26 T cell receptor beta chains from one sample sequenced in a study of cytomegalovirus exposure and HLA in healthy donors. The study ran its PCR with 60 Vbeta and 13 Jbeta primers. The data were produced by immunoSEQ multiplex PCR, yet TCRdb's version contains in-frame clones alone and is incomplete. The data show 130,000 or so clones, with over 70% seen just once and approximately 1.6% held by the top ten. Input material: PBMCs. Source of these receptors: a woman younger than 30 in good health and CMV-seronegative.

The CDR3 DNA follows: TGTGCCAGCAGCTCTCTTGTGACAGGGGGAAGCTGTCGGTGGTACACTGAAGCTTTCTTT. Its translation is CASSSLVTGGSCRWYTEAFF. The rearrangement uses TRBV6-7 and TRBJ1-1; TRBD1 matches at 9 bases. TRBV6-7 is an ORF, and what it does is uncertain. The CDR3 has 20 amino acids. V trimming: 6 bases; J trimming: 3 bases; junction bases outside the gene matches: 23.

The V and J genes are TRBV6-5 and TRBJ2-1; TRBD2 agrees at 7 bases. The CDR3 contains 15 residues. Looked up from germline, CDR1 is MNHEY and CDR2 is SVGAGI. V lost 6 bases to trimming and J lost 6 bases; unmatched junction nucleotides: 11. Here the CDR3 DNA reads TGTGCCAGCAGGCGACCGGGACTAATGTCCAATGAGCAGTTCTTC. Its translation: CASRRPGLMSNEQFF.

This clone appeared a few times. The CDR3 DNA sequence: TGTGCCAGCAGTTTGGGCCCTAATTCTTACGAGCAGTACTTC. It translates to CASSLGPNSYEQYF. The chain has TRBV27 and TRBJ2-7, with D unresolved. Trimming took off 3 bases at V and 4 bases at J, with 13 bases between the two ends. The CDR3 spans 14 residues. Germline CDR1 and CDR2: MNHEY and SMNVEV (reference sequence).

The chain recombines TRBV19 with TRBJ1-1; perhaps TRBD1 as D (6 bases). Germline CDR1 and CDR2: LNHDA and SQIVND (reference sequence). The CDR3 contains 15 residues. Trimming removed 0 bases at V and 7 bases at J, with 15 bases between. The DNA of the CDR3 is TGTGCCAGTAGTATAGAAGGAAACAGGGCAGGTGAAGCTTTCTTT. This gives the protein CASSIEGNRAGEAFF. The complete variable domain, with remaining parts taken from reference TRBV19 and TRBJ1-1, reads DGGITQSPKYLFRKEGQNVTLSCEQNLNHDAMYWYRQDPGQGLRLIYYSQIVNDFQKGDIAEGYSVSREKKESFPLTVTSAQKNPTAFYLCASSIEGNRAGEAFFGQGTRLTVV.

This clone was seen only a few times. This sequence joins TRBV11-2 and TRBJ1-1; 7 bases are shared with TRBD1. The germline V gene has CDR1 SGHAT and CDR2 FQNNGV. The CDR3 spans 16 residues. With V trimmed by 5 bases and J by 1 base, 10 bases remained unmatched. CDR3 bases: TGTGCCAGCAGCCCCATACAGGGGCTACCGAACACTGAAGCTTTCTTT. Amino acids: CASSPIQGLPNTEAFF.

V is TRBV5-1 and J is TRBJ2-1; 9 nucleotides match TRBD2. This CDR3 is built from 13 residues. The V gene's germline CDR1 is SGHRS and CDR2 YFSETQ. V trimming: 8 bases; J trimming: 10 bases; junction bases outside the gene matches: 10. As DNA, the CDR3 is TGCGCCAGTGCGACTAGCGGCGGCCTAGAGCAGTTCTTC. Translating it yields CASATSGGLEQFF. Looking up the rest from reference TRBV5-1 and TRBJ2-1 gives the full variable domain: KAGVTQTPRYLIKTRGQQVTLSCSPISGHRSVSWYQQTPGQGLQFLFEYFSETQRNKGNFPGRFSGRQFSNSRSEMNVSTLELGDSALYLCASATSGGLEQFFGPGTRLTVL.

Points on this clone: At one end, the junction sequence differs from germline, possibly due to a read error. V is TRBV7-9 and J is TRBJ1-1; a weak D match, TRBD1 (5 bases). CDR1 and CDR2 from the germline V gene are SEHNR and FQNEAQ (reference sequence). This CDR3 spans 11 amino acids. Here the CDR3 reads CASSSGTEAFF. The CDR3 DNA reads TGTGCCAGCAGCAGTGGGACTGAGGCTTTCTTT.

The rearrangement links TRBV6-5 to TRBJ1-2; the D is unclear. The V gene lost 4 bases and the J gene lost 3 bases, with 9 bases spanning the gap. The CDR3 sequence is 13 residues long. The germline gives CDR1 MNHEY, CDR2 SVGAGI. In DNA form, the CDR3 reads TGTGCCAGCAGTTCCCCGAGGGACTATGGCTACACCTTC. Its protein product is CASSSPRDYGYTF.

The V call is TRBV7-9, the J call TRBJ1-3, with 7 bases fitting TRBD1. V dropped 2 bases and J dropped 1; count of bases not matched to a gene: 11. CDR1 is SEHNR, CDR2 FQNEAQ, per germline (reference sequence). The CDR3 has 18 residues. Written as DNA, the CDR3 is TGTGCCAGCAGCTTAAGGGCACCCGGGACAGAGTCTGGAAACACCATATATTTT. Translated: CASSLRAPGTESGNTIYF.

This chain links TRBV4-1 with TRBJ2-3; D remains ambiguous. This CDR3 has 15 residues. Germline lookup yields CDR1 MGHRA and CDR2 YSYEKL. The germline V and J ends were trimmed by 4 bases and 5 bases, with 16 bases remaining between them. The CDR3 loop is CASSPTVFTGDTQYF. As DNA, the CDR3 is TGCGCCAGCAGCCCAACCGTCTTTACCGGAGATACGCAGTATTTT.

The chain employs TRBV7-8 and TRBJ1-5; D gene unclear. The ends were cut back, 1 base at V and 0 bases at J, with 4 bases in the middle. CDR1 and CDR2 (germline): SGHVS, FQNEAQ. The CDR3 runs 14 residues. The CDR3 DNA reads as TGTGCCAGCAGCTTAGTGTATAGCAATCAGCCCCAGCATTTT. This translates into CASSLVYSNQPQHF.

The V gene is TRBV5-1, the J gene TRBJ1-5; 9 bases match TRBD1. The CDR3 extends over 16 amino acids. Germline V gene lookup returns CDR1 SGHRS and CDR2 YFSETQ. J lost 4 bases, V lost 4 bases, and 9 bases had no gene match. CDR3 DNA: TGCGCCAGCAGCCCGGGACAGGGAGGGTTAAATCAGCCCCAGCATTTT. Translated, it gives CASSPGQGGLNQPQHF.

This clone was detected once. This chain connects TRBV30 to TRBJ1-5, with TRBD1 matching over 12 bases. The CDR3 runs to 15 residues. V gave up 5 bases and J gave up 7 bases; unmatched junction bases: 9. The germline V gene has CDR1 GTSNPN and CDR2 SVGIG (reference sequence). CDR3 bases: TGTGCCTGGGACCGGGACAGGGGGCAGGGACAGCCCCAGCATTTT. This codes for CAWDRDRGQGQPQHF.

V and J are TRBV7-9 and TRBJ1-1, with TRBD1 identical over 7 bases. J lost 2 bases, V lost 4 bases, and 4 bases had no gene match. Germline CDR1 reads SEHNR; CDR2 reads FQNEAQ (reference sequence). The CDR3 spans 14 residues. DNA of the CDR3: TGTGCCAGCAGCTCCGGGACAGTCAACACTGAAGCTTTCTTT. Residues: CASSSGTVNTEAFF.

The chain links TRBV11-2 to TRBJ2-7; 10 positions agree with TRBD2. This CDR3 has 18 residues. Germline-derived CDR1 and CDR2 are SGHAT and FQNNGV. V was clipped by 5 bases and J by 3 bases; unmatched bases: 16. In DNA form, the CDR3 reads TGTGCCAGCAGCGGGTCGGGACTAGCGCTAAAATTCAGCTACGAGCAGTACTTC. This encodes CASSGSGLALKFSYEQYF.

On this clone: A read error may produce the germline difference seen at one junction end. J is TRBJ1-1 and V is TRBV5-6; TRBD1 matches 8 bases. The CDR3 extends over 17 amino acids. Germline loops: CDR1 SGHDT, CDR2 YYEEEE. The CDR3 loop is CDSSGRSGTGWGTEAFF. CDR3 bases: TGTGACAGCAGCGGACGCTCCGGGACAGGTTGGGGCACTGAAGCTTTCTTT.

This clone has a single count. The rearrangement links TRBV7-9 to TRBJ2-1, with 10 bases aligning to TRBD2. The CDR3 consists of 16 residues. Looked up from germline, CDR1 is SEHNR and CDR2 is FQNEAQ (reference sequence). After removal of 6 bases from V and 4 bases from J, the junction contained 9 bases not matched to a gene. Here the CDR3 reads CASRSAGTSAYNEQFF. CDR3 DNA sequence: TGTGCCAGCAGATCCGCCGGGACTAGCGCGTACAATGAGCAGTTCTTC.

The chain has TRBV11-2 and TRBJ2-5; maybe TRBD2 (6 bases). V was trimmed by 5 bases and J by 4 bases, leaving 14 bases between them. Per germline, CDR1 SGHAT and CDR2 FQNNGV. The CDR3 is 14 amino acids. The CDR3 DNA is TGTGCCAGCAGCCCGCTGACTAGAACAGAGACCCAGTACTTC. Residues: CASSPLTRTETQYF.

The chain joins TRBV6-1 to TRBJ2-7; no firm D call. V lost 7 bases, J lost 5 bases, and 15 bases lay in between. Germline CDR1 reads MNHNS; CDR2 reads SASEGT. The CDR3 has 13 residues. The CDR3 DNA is TGTGCCAGCACACGAGGTGGGTTCCACGAGCAGTACTTC. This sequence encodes CASTRGGFHEQYF.

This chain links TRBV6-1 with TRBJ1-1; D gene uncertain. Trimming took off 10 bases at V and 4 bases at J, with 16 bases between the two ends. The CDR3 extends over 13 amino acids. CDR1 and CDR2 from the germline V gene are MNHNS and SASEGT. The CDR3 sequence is CATSREFRTEAFF. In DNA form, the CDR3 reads TGTGCCACCTCAAGGGAGTTTCGCACTGAAGCTTTCTTT.

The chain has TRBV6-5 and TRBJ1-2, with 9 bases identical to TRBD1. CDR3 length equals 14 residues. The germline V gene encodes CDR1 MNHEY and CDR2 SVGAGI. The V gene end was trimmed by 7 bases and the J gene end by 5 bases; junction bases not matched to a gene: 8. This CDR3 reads CASKGDRVGYGYTF. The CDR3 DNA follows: TGTGCCAGCAAAGGGGACAGGGTGGGGTATGGCTACACCTTC.

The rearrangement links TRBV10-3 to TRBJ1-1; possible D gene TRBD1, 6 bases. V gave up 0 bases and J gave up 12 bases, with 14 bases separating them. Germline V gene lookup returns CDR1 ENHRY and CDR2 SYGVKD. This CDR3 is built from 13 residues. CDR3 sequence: CAISESQGWATFF. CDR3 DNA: TGTGCCATCAGTGAGTCGCAGGGGTGGGCGACTTTCTTT.

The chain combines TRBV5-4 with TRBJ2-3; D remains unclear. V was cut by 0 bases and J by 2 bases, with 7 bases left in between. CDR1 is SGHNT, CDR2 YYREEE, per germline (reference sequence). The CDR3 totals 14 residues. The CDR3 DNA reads TGTGCCAGCAGCTTGGATCCAGACACAGATACGCAGTATTTT. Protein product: CASSLDPDTDTQYF.

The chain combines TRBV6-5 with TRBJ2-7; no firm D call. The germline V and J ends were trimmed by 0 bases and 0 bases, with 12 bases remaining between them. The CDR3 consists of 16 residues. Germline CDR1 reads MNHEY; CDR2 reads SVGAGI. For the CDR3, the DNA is TGTGCCAGCAGTTACTCGGCGACTGCAGCCTCCTACGAGCAGTACTTC. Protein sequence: CASSYSATAASYEQYF.

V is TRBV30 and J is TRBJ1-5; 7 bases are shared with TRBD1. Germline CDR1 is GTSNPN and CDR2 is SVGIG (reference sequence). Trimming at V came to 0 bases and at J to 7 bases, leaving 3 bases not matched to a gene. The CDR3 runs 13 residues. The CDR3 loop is CAWSVRGQQPQHF. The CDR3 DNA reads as TGTGCCTGGAGTGTTAGGGGGCAACAGCCCCAGCATTTT.

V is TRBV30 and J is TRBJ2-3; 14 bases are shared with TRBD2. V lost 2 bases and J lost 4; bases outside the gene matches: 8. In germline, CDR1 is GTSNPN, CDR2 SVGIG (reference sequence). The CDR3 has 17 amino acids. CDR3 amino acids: CAWSSTRTSGRSDTQYF. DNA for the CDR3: TGTGCCTGGAGTTCTACAAGGACTAGCGGGAGGTCAGATACGCAGTATTTT.